The 13 T cell receptor beta chains listed next were all sequenced from one sample in a study of T cell repertoires in cytomegalovirus infection. TCRdb itself ran the reads through MiXCR, one entry per CDR3 protein. The sample contains 400,000 to 550,000 distinct CDR3 sequences, approximately 11% of which appear only once. Source material: PBMCs. The receptors originated from a human donor in good health (CMV status not recorded). Some clones in this sample may be carry-over from other donors' samples.

The rearrangement links TRBV9 to TRBJ2-1, with 9 bases matching TRBD2. The CDR3 is 15 residues long. CDR1 is SGDLS and CDR2 is YYNGEE in the germline V gene. V was clipped by 2 bases and J by 7 bases; unmatched bases: 7. The CDR3 loop is CASSVAAGGDNEQFF. For the CDR3, the DNA is TGTGCCAGCAGCGTTGCAGCGGGAGGTGATAATGAGCAGTTCTTC.

A remark on this clonotype: This sequence may be a read error, since a much larger clone differs from it by one base. The J gene is TRBJ1-6, the V gene TRBV2, with 8 nucleotides matching TRBD1. The CDR3 runs to 15 residues. Germline CDR1 SNHLY, CDR2 FYNNEI. The CDR3 reads CASRPTGVYNTPLHF. CDR3 DNA sequence: TGTGCCAGCAGGCCGACAGGGGTCTATAATACACCCCTCCACTTT.

This clonotype was seen ten or more times. The V and J genes are TRBV5-1 and TRBJ1-1; D unresolved. The CDR3 sequence is 15 residues long. The V gene lost 3 bases and the J gene lost 1 base, with 13 bases spanning the gap. Germline assignment: CDR1 SGHRS and CDR2 YFSETQ. For the CDR3, the DNA is TGCGCCAGCAGCTGGTTCGGGGATAAGAACACTGAAGCTTTCTTT. This gives the protein CASSWFGDKNTEAFF.

This clonotype was counted many times. This chain connects TRBV7-3 to TRBJ1-1, with 7 bases lining up with TRBD1. CDR3 length equals 15 residues. V lost 4 bases to trimming and J lost 5 bases; unmatched junction nucleotides: 10. Per the germline V gene, CDR1 is SGHTA and CDR2 is FQGTGA. CDR3 sequence (DNA): TGTGCCAGCAGCTCCCGCGGAACAGGGGCAACTGAAGCTTTCTTT. It codes for CASSSRGTGATEAFF.

This clonotype was seen at least ten times. The V gene is TRBV20-1, the J gene TRBJ2-7; 9 bases line up with TRBD2. In germline, CDR1 is DFQATT, CDR2 SNEGSKA (reference sequence). The V gene end was trimmed by 5 bases and the J gene end by 4 bases; junction bases not matched to a gene: 12. This CDR3 contains 15 residues. The CDR3 loop is CSAEDSGSTGYEQYF. The CDR3 DNA follows: TGCAGTGCTGAAGATAGCGGGAGTACAGGTTACGAGCAGTACTTC.

This clonotype was counted only a few times. The rearrangement uses TRBV12-3 or TRBV12-4 and TRBJ1-1; D might be TRBD1 (5 bases). Trimming stripped 7 bases from V and 6 bases from J, with 15 bases between. This CDR3 is 13 amino acids long. CDR3 DNA sequence: TGTGCCAGCATCTTTCTCGGGGGGGCTGAAGCTTTCTTT. Translated, it gives CASIFLGGAEAFF.

This clonotype has just a few counts. The chain employs TRBV13 and TRBJ1-2; no clear D gene. V gave up 2 bases and J gave up 8 bases, with 21 bases separating them. Germline V gene data show CDR1 as PRHDT and CDR2 as FYEKMQ (reference sequence). The CDR3 has 16 residues. The chain's CDR3 is CASSLSQYTLTGGYTF. The CDR3 nucleotides are TGTGCCAGCAGCTTATCCCAATACACCCTTACTGGGGGCTACACCTTC.

Ten or more counts support this clonotype. The chain couples TRBV2 to TRBJ2-5, with D uncertain. CDR1 SNHLY and CDR2 FYNNEI come from the germline V gene. The CDR3 has 13 amino acids. Trimming stripped 7 bases from V and 3 bases from J, with 12 bases between. CDR3 in amino acids: CASTANTEETQYF. The CDR3 coding sequence is TGTGCCAGCACAGCCAACACTGAAGAGACCCAGTACTTC.

This clonotype has a count of ten or more. This rearrangement joins TRBV28 to TRBJ2-1, with D unresolved. Trimming cost V 4 bases and J 10 bases, with 11 bases left between them. The CDR3 totals 12 residues. Germline V CDR1 and CDR2: MDHEN, SYDVKM. The CDR3 reads CASSSTTREQFF. The DNA for the CDR3 is TGTGCCAGCAGTTCGACAACAAGAGAGCAGTTCTTC. Supplemented by reference TRBV28 and TRBJ2-1, the full variable domain reads DVKVTQSSRYLVKRTGEKVFLECVQDMDHENMFWYRQDPGLGLRLIYFSYDVKMKEKGDIPEGYSVSREKKERFSLILESASTNQTSMYLCASSSTTREQFFGPGTRLTVL.

The sample holds a few counts of this clonotype. The V and J genes are TRBV7-9 and TRBJ2-3; D gene unclear. The V gene lost 7 bases and the J gene lost 0 bases, with 11 bases spanning the gap. This CDR3 comprises 14 residues. Per germline, CDR1 SEHNR and CDR2 FQNEAQ (reference sequence). The CDR3 spells CASKEIRSTDTQYF. The CDR3 DNA follows: TGTGCCAGCAAAGAGATTCGTAGCACAGATACGCAGTATTTT.

This clonotype was detected ten times or more. V is TRBV7-9 and J is TRBJ1-6, with 7 bases lining up with TRBD1. Germline V gene sequence: CDR1 SEHNR, CDR2 FQNEAQ (reference sequence). The CDR3 is 15 residues long. Trimming took 0 bases from V and 5 from J; bases not matched to a gene: 1. The CDR3 protein is CASSLAGTDNSPLHF. CDR3 nucleotides: TGTGCCAGCAGCTTAGCTGGGACAGATAATTCACCCCTCCACTTT.

This clonotype was observed a handful of times. The chain combines TRBV29-1 with TRBJ2-3; 7 bases are a match to TRBD1. Germline CDR1 and CDR2: SQVTM and ANQGSEA. Trimming cost V 5 bases and J 0 bases; bases outside gene matches: 5. The CDR3 is made up of 14 amino acids. CDR3 in DNA: TGCAGCGTTACTCCAGGGGGAAGCACAGATACGCAGTATTTT. It codes for CSVTPGGSTDTQYF.

This clonotype appeared a few times. At one of its ends the junction is not consistent with the germline gene, which may arise from a read error. The V call is TRBV5-1, the J call TRBJ1-1; 8 nucleotides align to TRBD1. This CDR3 region has 14 residues. CDR1 and CDR2 (germline): SGHRS, YFSETQ. CDR3 protein: CASSAWTGNPEAFF. The CDR3 DNA is TGCGCCAGCAGCGCCTGGACAGGGAACCCTGAAGCTTTCTTT.